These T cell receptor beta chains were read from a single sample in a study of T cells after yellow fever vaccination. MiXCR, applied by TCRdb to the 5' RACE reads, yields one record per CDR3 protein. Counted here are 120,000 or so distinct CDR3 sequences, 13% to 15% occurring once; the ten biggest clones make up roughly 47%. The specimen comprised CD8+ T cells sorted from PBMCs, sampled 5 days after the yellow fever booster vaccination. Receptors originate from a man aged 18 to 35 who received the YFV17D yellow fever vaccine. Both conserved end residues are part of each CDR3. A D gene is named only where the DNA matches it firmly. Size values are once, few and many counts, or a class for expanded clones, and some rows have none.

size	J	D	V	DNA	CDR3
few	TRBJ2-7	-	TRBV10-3	TGTGCCATCAGTCCATCGCTGAACGAGCAGTACTTC	CAISPSLNEQYF
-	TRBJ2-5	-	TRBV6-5	TGTGCCAGCAGCTACGGAAACCAAGAGACCCAGTACTTC	CASSYGNQETQYF
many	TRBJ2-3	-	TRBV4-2	TGTGCCAGCAGCCAAGAGCTCAGGACAGATACGCAGTATTTT	CASSQELRTDTQYF
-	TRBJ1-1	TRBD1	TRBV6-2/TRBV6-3	TGTGCCAGCAGTTACCCGTACAGGGGGAACACTGAAGCTTTCTTT	CASSYPYRGNTEAFF
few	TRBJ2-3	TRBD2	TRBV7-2	TGTGCCAGCAGCACCACTAGCGGGACCACAGATACGCAGTATTTT	CASSTTSGTTDTQYF
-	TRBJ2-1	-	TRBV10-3	TGTGCCATCAGTGATAAGAAGTATGAGCAGTTCTTC	CAISDKKYEQFF
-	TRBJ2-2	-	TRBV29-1	TGCAGCGTCGTCGGTGGGCTTGGCACCGGGGAGCTGTTTTTT	CSVVGGLGTGELFF
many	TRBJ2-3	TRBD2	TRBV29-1	TGCAGCGTCGGACTAGCGGGGGTTCGCGATACGCAGTATTTT	CSVGLAGVRDTQYF
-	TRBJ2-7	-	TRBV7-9	TGTGCCAGCATACATTCGGCGGGGGCCAAGGATGAGCAGTACTTC	CASIHSAGAKDEQYF
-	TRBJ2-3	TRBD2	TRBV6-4	TGTGCCAGCAGTGAGGAAGCGGGGGGTTCCACAGATACGCAGTATTTT	CASSEEAGGSTDTQYF
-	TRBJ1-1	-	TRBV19	TGTGCCAGTAGTACGAAGATGAACACTGAAGCTTTCTTT	CASSTKMNTEAFF
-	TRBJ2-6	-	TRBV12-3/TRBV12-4	TGTGCCAGCACCCCCCGTGAGTCTGGGGCCAACGTCCTGACTTTC	CASTPRESGANVLTF
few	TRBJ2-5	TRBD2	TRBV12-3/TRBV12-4	TGTGCCAGCAGCCTATCCGCGGGGGAGAGGGAGACCCAGTACTTC	CASSLSAGERETQYF
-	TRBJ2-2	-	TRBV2	TGTGCCAGCAGTGAATACACTAGTAACACCGGGGAGCTGTTTTTT	CASSEYTSNTGELFF
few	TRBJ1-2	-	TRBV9	TGTGCCAGCAGCGTAGGACGCCTCAATTATGGCTACACCTTC	CASSVGRLNYGYTF
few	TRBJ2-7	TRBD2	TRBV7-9	TGTGCCAGCAGCGCTACTAGCGGGGGAACCTACGAGCAGTACTTC	CASSATSGGTYEQYF
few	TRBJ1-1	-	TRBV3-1	TGTGCCAGCAGCCAAGTCTCGGCGATCTGGAGCACTGAAGCTTTCTTT	CASSQVSAIWSTEAFF
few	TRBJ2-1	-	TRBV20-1	TGCAGTGCTAGAGATCTAGACAGGCTTCATGAGCAGTTCTTC	CSARDLDRLHEQFF
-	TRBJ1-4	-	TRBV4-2	TGTGCCAGCAGCCACACCCAGGAGGGGAGGCAGAATGAAAAACTGTTTTTT	CASSHTQEGRQNEKLFF
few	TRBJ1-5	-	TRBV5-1	TGCGCCAGCAGCTTGAAGGGGCTCCCCAATCAGCCCCAGCATTTT	CASSLKGLPNQPQHF
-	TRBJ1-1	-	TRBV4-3	TGCGCCAGCAGCCAAGATAGGTTTCGATCGGGGGGGGAAACTGAAGCTTTCTTT	CASSQDRFRSGGETEAFF
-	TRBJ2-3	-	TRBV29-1	TGCAGCGTTGACCCGTCCAGGGGACTTACAGATACGCAGTATTTT	CSVDPSRGLTDTQYF
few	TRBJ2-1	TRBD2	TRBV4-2	TGTGCCAGCAGCCAAGCCGGGGGGGCCAATGAGCAGTTCTTC	CASSQAGGANEQFF
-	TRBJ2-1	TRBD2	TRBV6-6	TGTGCCAGCAGTTACTCCAGGGGACTAGCGGGCAATGAGCAGTTCTTC	CASSYSRGLAGNEQFF
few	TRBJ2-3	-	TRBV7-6	TGTGCCAGCAGCTTAGAACCCGACTGGGATACGCAGTATTTT	CASSLEPDWDTQYF
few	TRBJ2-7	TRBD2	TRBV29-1	TGCAGCGTTGAAGATCCCAGCGGGGGATCCTACGAGCAGTACTTC	CSVEDPSGGSYEQYF
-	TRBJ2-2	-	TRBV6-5	TGTGCCAGCAGTTACTTGAGTTGGGGCGGCACCGGGGAGCTGTTTTTT	CASSYLSWGGTGELFF
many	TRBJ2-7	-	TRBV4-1	TGCGCCAGCAGCCAAGTTTTCGGTCGTATAGAGAACGAGCAGTACTTC	CASSQVFGRIENEQYF
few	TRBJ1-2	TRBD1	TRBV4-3	TGCGCCAGCAGCCAAGAGGGACAGCCTAACTATGGCTACACCTTC	CASSQEGQPNYGYTF
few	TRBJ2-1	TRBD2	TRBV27	TGTGCCAGCAGTTTATCTCGCAGACTAGCGGGGGGTTACAATGAGCAGTTCTTC	CASSLSRRLAGGYNEQFF
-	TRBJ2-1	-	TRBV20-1	TGCAGTGCCGATCTAGGGTCCTCCTACAATGAGCAGTTCTTC	CSADLGSSYNEQFF
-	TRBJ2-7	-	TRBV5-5	TGTGCCAGCAGCCTCGGCGGGGGCGGCTCCTACGAGCAGTACTTC	CASSLGGGGSYEQYF
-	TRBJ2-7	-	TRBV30	TGTGCCTGGAGTATGGCGCAGGGTGCCTACGAGCAGTACTTC	CAWSMAQGAYEQYF
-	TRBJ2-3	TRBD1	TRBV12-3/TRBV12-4	TGTGCCAGCAGCCCTAGACCGGGACAGGGGTTCGTAGATACGCAGTATTTT	CASSPRPGQGFVDTQYF
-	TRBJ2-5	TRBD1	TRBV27	TGTGCCAGCAGTTTCAGGGGGCGAGTAGAGACCCAGTACTTC	CASSFRGRVETQYF
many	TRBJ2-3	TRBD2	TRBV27	TGTGCCAGCAGTTTGATAGGCGGGGGACCAGATACGCAGTATTTT	CASSLIGGGPDTQYF
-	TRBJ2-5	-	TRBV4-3	TGCGCCAGCAGCCACACACAGGGGACTGGGGAGACCCAGTACTTC	CASSHTQGTGETQYF
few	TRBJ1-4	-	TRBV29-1	TGCAGCGCTGGGGGTGAGGATAATGAAAAACTGTTTTTT	CSAGGEDNEKLFF
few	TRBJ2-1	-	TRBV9	TGTGCCAGCAGCGTAGGGTCGGAGCCCTACAATGAGCAGTTCTTC	CASSVGSEPYNEQFF
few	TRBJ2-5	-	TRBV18	TGTGCCAGCTCACACGAGGCCGATCGCGAGACCCAGTACTTC	CASSHEADRETQYF